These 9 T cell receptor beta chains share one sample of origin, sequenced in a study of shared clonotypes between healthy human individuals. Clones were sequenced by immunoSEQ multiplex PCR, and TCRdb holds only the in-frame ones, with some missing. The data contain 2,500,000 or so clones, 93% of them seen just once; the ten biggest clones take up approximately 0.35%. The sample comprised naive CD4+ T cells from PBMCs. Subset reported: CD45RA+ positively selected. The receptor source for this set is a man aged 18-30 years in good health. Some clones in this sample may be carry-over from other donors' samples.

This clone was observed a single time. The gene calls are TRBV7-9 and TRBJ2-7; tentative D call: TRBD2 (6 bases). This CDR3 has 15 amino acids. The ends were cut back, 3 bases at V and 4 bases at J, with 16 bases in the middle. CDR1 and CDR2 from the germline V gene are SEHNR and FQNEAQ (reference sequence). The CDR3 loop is CASSLGDSKIYEQYF. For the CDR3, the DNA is TGTGCCAGCAGCTTGGGGGACTCCAAAATTTACGAGCAGTACTTC.

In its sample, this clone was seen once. The CDR3 loop reads CASSPWASGVAGELFF. The CDR3 DNA sequence: TGTGCCAGCTCCCCCTGGGCCAGCGGTGTTGCCGGGGAGCTGTTTTTT. The chain combines TRBV18 with TRBJ2-2, with D perhaps matching TRBD2 (5 bases). Trimming left V 6 bases short and J 6 bases short, with 20 bases between. Germline-derived CDR1 and CDR2 are KGHSH and LQKENI. This CDR3 is 16 amino acids long.

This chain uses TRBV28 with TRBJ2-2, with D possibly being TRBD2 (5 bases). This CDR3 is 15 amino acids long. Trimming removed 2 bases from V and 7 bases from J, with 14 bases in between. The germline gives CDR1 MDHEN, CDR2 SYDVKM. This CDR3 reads CASSLGDARDGELFF. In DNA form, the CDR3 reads TGTGCCAGCAGTTTAGGTGACGCCCGGGACGGGGAGCTGTTTTTT.

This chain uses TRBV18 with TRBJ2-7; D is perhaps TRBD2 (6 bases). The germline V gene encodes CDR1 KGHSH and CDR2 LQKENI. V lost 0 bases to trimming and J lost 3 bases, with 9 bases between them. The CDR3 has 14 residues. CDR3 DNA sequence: TGTGCCAGCTCACCACCGGGGGGAGACTACGAGCAGTACTTC. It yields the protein CASSPPGGDYEQYF.

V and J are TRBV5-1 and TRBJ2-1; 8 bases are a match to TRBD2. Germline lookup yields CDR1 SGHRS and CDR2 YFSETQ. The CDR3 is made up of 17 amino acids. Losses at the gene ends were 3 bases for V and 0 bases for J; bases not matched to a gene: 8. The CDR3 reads CASSSPPSGHSYNEQFF. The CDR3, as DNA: TGCGCCAGCAGCTCGCCTCCTAGCGGGCACTCCTACAATGAGCAGTTCTTC.

The CDR3 reads CASSPPRRPSGANVLTF. The CDR3, as DNA: TGTGCCAGCTCACCACCAAGGAGGCCCTCTGGGGCCAACGTCCTGACTTTC. The J gene is TRBJ2-6, the V gene TRBV18; TRBD2 is a possible D gene (5 bases). CDR1 is KGHSH and CDR2 is LQKENI in the germline V gene. Trimming took off 0 bases at V and 0 bases at J, with 9 bases between the two ends. This CDR3 is 17 amino acids long.

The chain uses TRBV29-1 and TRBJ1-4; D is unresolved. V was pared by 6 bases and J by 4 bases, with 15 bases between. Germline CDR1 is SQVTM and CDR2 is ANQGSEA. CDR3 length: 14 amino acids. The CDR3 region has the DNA TGCAGCGTCGGAGGGCATTCCCTTAATGAAAAACTGTTTTTT. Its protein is CSVGGHSLNEKLFF.

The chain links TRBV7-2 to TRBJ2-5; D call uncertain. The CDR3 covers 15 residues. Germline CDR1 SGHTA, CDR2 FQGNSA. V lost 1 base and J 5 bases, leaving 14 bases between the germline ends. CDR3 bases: TGTGCCAGCAGCTTAGACGGCTATTGGGCCGAGACCCAGTACTTC. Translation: CASSLDGYWAETQYF.

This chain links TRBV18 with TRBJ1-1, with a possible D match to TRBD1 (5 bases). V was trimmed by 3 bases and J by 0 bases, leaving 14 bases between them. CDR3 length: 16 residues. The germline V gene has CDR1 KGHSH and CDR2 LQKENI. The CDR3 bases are TGTGCCAGCTCACCGCGGGACGTAATTATGAACACTGAAGCTTTCTTT. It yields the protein CASSPRDVIMNTEAFF.